Shown below are 7 T cell receptor beta chains from a single sample sequenced in a study of T cells in Graves' hyperthyroidism and ophthalmopathy. Amplification of TCR beta CDR3 regions used RNA as the template. RT-PCR in the first round (using the HTBI primer set) targeted the TCR CDR3. In TCRdb, the multiplex PCR reads were re-called with MiXCR into one record per CDR3 protein. This sample has a few hundred thousand distinct CDR3 sequences; about 45% occur once, and the top ten carry 8.2%. The sample consisted of peripheral blood or thyroid tissue (not recorded which). Receptors originate from a woman aged 18-29 years with Graves' hyperthyroidism.

This clonotype was observed many times. The V and J genes are TRBV12-3 or TRBV12-4 and TRBJ1-3, with D possibly TRBD1 on 6 matching bases. There are 12 residues in the CDR3. Deletions cut 8 bases from V and 7 bases from J, with 12 bases between. This CDR3 reads CASHGGGNTIYF. In DNA, the CDR3 is TGTGCCAGCCACGGGGGCGGTAACACCATATATTTT.

A remark on this clonotype: This clone may be a read error of a much larger clone one base away. The CDR3 sequence: CSGGGGLNTEAFF. The CDR3 nucleotides read TGCAGCGGTGGAGGGGGCCTGAACACTGAAGCTTTCTTT. The V and J genes are TRBV29-1 and TRBJ1-1; 7 bases are a match to TRBD1. Losses at the gene ends were 7 bases for V and 0 bases for J; bases not matched to a gene: 5. Germline V gives CDR1 SQVTM, CDR2 ANQGSEA. The CDR3 runs to 13 residues.

V usage is TRBV20-1 and J usage is TRBJ1-6; perhaps TRBD1 as D (5 bases). Germline CDR1 DFQATT, CDR2 SNEGSKA (reference sequence). The CDR3 is made up of 17 amino acids. The ends were cut back, 0 bases at V and 0 bases at J, with 12 bases in the middle. The CDR3 region is CSARDGTKSSYNSPLHF. The CDR3 DNA is TGCAGTGCTAGAGATGGGACGAAGAGCTCCTATAATTCACCCCTCCACTTT.

The chain is built from TRBV7-8 and TRBJ2-5; D unclear. Judging by the DNA end, TRBJ2-1 fits better; the J call may be wrong. The CDR3 contains 12 residues. Looked up from germline, CDR1 is SGHVS and CDR2 is FQNEAQ. The CDR3 region has the DNA TGTGCCAGCAGTTACCCCCCGGGTGAGCAGTTCTTC. This gives the protein CASSYPPGEQFF.

The chain couples TRBV20-1 to TRBJ1-2, with D possibly matching TRBD1 (6 bases). In germline, CDR1 is DFQATT, CDR2 SNEGSKA (reference sequence). This CDR3 is 13 amino acids long. Deletions cut 6 bases from V and 4 bases from J, with 15 bases between. CDR3 coding DNA: TGCAGTGCGTTACAGGGAGCAGGCTATGGCTACACCTTC. This codes for CSALQGAGYGYTF.

The chain recombines TRBV7-2 with TRBJ2-7, with unresolved D. The CDR3 contains 13 residues. V was clipped by 1 base and J by 6 bases, with 10 bases between them. The germline CDR1 and CDR2 sequences are SGHTA and FQGNSA. CDR3 DNA sequence: TGTGCCAGCAGCTTAGGGCAGACCCTCGAGCAGTACTTC. This codes for CASSLGQTLEQYF. Together with reference TRBV7-2 and TRBJ2-7, the CDR3 gives the full variable domain: GAGVSQSPSNKVTEKGKDVELRCDPISGHTALYWYRQSLGQGLEFLIYFQGNSAPDKSGLPSDRFSAERTGGSVSTLTIQRTQQEDSAVYLCASSLGQTLEQYFGPGTRLTVT.

The chain recombines TRBV20-1 with TRBJ2-7; the D gene could be TRBD1 or TRBD2 (5 bases each). The CDR3 runs to 13 residues. Trimming cost V 3 bases and J 5 bases, with 14 bases left between them. The germline gives CDR1 DFQATT, CDR2 SNEGSKA (reference sequence). The CDR3 loop is CSARGRREHEQYF. The CDR3 coding sequence is TGCAGTGCTAGGGGTCGCAGGGAGCACGAGCAGTACTTC.